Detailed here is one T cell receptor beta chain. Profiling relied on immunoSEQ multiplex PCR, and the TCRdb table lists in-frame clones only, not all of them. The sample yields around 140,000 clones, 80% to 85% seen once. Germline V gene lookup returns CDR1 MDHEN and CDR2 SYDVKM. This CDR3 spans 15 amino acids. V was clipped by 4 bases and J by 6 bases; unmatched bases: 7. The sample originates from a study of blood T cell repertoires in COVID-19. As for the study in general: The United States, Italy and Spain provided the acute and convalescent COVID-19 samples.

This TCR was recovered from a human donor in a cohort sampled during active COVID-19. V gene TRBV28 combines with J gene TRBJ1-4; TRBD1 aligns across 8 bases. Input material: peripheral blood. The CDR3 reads CASSSQTGDDEKLFF. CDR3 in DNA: TGTGCCAGCAGTTCCCAGACAGGGGACGATGAAAAACTGTTTTTT.